This TCR beta chain was recovered during a study of T cell changes during pregnancy in multiple sclerosis. The protocol was immunoSEQ multiplex PCR, while the TCRdb copy is restricted to in-frame clones and leaves out a portion. The data show around 39,000 clones, approximately 92% seen once. Germline V gives CDR1 MNHEY, CDR2 SVGAGI. The V gene lost 2 bases and the J gene lost 3 bases, with 4 bases spanning the gap. The CDR3 has 12 amino acids. The chain has TRBV6-5 and TRBJ1-2, with D unresolved. This clonotype originated in a female donor in good health, enrolled as a control in a pregnancy study. The sample in question was CD4+ T cells from peripheral blood mononuclear cells, obtained in the third trimester of pregnancy. CDR3 protein: CASSYGHYGYTF. Written as DNA, the CDR3 is TGTGCCAGCAGTTACGGGCACTATGGCTACACCTTC.